In this sample, the clone carrying this T cell receptor beta chain turned up a few times. Its antigen is still unknown. TCRdb's table, derived via immunoSEQ multiplex PCR, lists solely in-frame clones and lacks some. The sample lists some 130,000 clones, 85% to 95% occurring once. This specimen comes from a study of graft-versus-host responses after intestinal transplantation. V was pared by 4 bases and J by 7 bases, with 10 bases of the junction left unmatched. There are 15 residues in the CDR3. Germline V CDR1 and CDR2: MNHNS, SASEGT. The sample in question was unstimulated CD4+ T cells sorted from spleen or lymph node cells, obtained before intestinal transplant. V gene TRBV6-1 combines with J gene TRBJ2-7; 10 bases align to TRBD1. This sequence was found in a human donor who received an intestinal transplant. The DNA for the CDR3 is TGTGCCAGCAGTGTAACCGGGACAGGGGTGGGGGAGCAGTACTTC. Translating it yields CASSVTGTGVGEQYF.